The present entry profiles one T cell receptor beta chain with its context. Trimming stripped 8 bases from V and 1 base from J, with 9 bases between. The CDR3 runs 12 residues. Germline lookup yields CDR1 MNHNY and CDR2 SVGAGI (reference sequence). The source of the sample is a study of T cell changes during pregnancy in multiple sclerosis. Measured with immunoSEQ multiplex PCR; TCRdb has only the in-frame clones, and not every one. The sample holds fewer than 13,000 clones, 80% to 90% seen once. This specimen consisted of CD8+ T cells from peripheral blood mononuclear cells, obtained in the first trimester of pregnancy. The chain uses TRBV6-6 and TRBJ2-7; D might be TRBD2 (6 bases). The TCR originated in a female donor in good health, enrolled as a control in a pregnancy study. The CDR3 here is CASSGDSYEQYF. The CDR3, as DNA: TGTGCCAGCTCGGGGGATTCCTACGAGCAGTACTTC.